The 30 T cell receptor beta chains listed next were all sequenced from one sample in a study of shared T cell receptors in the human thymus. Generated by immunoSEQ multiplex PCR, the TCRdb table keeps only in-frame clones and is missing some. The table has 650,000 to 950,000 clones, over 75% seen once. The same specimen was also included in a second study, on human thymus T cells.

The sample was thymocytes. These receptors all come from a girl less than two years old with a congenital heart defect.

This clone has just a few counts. CDR3: CASSHRDSTEAFF. DNA for the CDR3: TGTGCCAGCAGCCATCGAGACAGCACTGAAGCTTTCTTT. This rearrangement joins TRBV5-5 to TRBJ1-1; a possible D gene is TRBD1 (5 bases). Trimming stripped 4 bases from V and 4 bases from J, with 11 bases between. CDR1 and CDR2 (germline): SGHKS, YYEKEE (reference sequence). The CDR3 runs 13 residues.

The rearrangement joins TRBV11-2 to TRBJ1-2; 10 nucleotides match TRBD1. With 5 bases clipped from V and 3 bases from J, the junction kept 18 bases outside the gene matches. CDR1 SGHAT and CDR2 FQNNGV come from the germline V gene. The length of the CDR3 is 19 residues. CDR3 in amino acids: CASSPNPRDRGDPDYGYTF. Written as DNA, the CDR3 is TGTGCCAGCAGCCCCAACCCCCGGGACAGGGGAGATCCGGACTATGGCTACACCTTC. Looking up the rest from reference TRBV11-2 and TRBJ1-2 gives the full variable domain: EAGVAQSPRYKIIEKRQSVAFWCNPISGHATLYWYQQILGQGPKLLIQFQNNGVVDDSQLPKDRFSAERLKGVDSTLKIQPAKLEDSAVYLCASSPNPRDRGDPDYGYTFGSGTRLTVV.

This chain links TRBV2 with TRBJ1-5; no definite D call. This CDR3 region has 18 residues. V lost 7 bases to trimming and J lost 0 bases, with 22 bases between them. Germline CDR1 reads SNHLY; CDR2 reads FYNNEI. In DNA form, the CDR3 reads TGTGCCAGCACAGAAGAGGGTATGAAGGGCTATAGCAATCAGCCCCAGCATTTT. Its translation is CASTEEGMKGYSNQPQHF. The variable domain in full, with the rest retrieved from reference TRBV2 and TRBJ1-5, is EPEVTQTPSHQVTQMGQEVILRCVPISNHLYFYWYRQILGQKVEFLVSFYNNEISEKSEIFDDQFSVERPDGSNFTLKIRSTKLEDSAMYFCASTEEGMKGYSNQPQHFGDGTRLSIL.

CDR3 DNA: TGTGCCAGCAGTTACTCGAGACAGGGGGAACAAGAGACCCAGTACTTC. Encoded protein: CASSYSRQGEQETQYF. V is TRBV6-5 and J is TRBJ2-5; 9 positions match TRBD1. The CDR3 contains 16 residues. Germline assignment: CDR1 MNHEY and CDR2 SVGAGI. J was trimmed by 2 bases and V by 0 bases; bases with no gene match: 4.

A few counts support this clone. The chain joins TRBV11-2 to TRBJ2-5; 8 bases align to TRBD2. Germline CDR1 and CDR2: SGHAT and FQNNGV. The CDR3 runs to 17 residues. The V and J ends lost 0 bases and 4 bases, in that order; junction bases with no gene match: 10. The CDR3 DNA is TGTGCCAGCAGCTTAGATTCGAGCGGGGGCTGGGGAGAGACCCAGTACTTC. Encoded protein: CASSLDSSGGWGETQYF.

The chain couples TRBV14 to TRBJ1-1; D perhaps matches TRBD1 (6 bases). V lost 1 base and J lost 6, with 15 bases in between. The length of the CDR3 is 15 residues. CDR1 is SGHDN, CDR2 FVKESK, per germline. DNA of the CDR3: TGTGCCAGCAGCCAAGTAAGTCGGACAGCTCCTGAAGCTTTCTTT. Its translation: CASSQVSRTAPEAFF. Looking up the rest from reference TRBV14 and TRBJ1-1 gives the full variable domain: EAGVTQFPSHSVIEKGQTVTLRCDPISGHDNLYWYRRVMGKEIKFLLHFVKESKQDESGMPNNRFLAERTGGTYSTLKVQPAELEDSGVYFCASSQVSRTAPEAFFGQGTRLTVV.

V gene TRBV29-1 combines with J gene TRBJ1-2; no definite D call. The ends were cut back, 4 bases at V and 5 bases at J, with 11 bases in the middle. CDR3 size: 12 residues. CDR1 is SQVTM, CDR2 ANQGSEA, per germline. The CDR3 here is CSVGDSVYGYTF. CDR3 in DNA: TGCAGCGTTGGAGATTCAGTTTATGGCTACACCTTC.

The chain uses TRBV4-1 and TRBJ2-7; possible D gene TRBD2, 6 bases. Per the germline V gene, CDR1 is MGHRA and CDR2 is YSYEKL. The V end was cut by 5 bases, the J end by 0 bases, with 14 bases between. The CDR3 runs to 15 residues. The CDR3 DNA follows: TGCGCCAGCAGCAGGACGGGGGACTTCTCCTACGAGCAGTACTTC. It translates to CASSRTGDFSYEQYF.

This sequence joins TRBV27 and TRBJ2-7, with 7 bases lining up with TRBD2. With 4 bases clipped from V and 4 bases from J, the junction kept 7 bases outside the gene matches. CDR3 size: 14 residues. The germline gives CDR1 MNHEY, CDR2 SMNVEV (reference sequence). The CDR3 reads CASSSGGRGYEQYF. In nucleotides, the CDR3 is TGTGCCAGCAGTTCCGGAGGGAGGGGTTACGAGCAGTACTTC.

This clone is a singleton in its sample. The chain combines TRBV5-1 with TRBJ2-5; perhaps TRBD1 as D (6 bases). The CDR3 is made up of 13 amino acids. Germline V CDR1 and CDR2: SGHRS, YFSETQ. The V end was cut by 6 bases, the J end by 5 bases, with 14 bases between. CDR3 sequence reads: CASTKQGSETQYF. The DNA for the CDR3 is TGCGCCAGCACCAAACAGGGATCCGAGACCCAGTACTTC. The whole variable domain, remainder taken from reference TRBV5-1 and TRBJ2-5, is KAGVTQTPRYLIKTRGQQVTLSCSPISGHRSVSWYQQTPGQGLQFLFEYFSETQRNKGNFPGRFSGRQFSNSRSEMNVSTLELGDSALYLCASTKQGSETQYFGPGTRLLVL.

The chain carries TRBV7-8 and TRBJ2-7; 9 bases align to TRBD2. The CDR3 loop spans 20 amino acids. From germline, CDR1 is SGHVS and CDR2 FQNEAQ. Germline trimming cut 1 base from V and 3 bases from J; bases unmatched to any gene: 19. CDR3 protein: CASSLVWGRPSAGGDYEQYF. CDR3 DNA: TGTGCCAGCAGCTTAGTTTGGGGGAGACCTTCAGCGGGGGGTGACTACGAGCAGTACTTC.

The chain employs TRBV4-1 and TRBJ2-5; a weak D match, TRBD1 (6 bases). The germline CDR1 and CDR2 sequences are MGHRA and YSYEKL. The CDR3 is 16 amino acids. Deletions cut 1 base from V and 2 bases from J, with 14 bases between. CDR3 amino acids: CASSQVQGRLQETQYF. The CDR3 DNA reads TGCGCCAGCAGCCAAGTTCAGGGGCGTCTACAAGAGACCCAGTACTTC.

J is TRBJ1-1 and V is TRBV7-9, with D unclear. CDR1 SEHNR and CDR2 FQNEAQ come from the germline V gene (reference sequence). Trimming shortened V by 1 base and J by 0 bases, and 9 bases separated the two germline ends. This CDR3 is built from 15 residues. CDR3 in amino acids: CASSLEPTMNTEAFF. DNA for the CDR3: TGTGCCAGCAGCTTAGAGCCCACTATGAACACTGAAGCTTTCTTT.

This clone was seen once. Written as DNA, the CDR3 is TGTGCCAGCAGTTGCGGACAGGGTGAGGACGAGCAGTACTTC. This codes for CASSCGQGEDEQYF. The chain links TRBV6-5 to TRBJ2-7; TRBD1 agrees at 8 bases. The ends lost 4 bases at V and 5 bases at J; junction bases unmatched: 7. Per the germline V gene, CDR1 is MNHEY and CDR2 is SVGAGI. The CDR3 is 14 residues long.

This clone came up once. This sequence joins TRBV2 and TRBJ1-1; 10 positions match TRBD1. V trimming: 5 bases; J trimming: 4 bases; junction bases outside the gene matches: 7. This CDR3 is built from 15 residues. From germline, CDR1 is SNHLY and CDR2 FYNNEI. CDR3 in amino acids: CASSKTRDRGTEAFF. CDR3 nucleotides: TGTGCCAGCAGTAAGACCCGGGACAGGGGCACTGAAGCTTTCTTT.

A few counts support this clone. The CDR3 reads CASSLALSDNSPLHF. Here the CDR3 DNA reads TGTGCCAGCAGCTTAGCGCTATCCGATAATTCACCCCTCCACTTT. The chain recombines TRBV7-9 with TRBJ1-6, with D hard to call. The CDR3 loop spans 15 amino acids. V gave up 0 bases and J gave up 5 bases, with 8 bases separating them. The germline CDR1 and CDR2 sequences are SEHNR and FQNEAQ (reference sequence).

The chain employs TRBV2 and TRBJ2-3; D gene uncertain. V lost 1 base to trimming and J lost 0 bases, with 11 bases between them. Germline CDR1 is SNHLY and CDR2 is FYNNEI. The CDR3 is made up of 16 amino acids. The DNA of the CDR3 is TGTGCCAGCAGTGAAGAGGAGATAACTAGCACAGATACGCAGTATTTT. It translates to CASSEEEITSTDTQYF.

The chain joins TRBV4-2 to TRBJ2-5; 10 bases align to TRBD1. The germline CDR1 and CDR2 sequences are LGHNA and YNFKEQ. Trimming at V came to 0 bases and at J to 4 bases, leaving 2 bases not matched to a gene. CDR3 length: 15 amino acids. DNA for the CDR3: TGTGCCAGCAGCCAAGAGAGGACAGGGGGAGAGACCCAGTACTTC. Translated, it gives CASSQERTGGETQYF.

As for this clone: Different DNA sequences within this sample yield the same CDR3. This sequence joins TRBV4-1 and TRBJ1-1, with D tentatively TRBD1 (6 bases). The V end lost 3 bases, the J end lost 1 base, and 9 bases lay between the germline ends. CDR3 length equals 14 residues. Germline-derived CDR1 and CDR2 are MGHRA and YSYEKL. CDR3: CASSQQGKNTEAFF. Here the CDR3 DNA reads TGCGCCAGCAGCCAGCAGGGGAAGAACACTGAAGCTTTCTTT.

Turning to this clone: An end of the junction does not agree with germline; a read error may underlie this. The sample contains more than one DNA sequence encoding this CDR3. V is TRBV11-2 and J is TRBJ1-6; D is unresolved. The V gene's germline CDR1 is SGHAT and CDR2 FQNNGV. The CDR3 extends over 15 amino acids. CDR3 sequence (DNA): TGTGCCAGCAGCTTAGGTCGCAGTAATAATTCCCCCCTCCACTTT. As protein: CASSLGRSNNSPLHF. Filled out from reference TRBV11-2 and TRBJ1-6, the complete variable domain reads EAGVAQSPRYKIIEKRQSVAFWCNPISGHATLYWYQQILGQGPKLLIQFQNNGVVDDSQLPKDRFSAERLKGVDSTLKIQPAKLEDSAVYLCASSLGRSNNSPLHFGNGTRLTVT.

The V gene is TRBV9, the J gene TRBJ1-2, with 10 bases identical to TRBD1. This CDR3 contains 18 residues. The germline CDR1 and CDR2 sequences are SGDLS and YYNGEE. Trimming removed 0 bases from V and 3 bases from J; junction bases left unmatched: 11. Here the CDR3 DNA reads TGTGCCAGCAGCGTAGACCAGACGGGGGACAGGGGATACTATGGCTACACCTTC. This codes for CASSVDQTGDRGYYGYTF.

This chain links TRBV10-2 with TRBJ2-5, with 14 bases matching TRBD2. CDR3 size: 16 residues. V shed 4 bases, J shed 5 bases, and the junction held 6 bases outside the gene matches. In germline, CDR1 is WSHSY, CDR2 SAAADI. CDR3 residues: CASSVTSGGAGETQYF. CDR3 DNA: TGCGCCAGCAGTGTGACTAGCGGGGGGGCCGGGGAGACCCAGTACTTC.

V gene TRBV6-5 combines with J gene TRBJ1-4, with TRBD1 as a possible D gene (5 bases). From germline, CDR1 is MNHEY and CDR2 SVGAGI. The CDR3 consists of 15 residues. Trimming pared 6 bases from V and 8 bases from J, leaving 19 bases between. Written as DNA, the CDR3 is TGTGCCAGCAGGCCGGGGGTGGGCCACCACGAAAAACTGTTTTTT. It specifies CASRPGVGHHEKLFF.

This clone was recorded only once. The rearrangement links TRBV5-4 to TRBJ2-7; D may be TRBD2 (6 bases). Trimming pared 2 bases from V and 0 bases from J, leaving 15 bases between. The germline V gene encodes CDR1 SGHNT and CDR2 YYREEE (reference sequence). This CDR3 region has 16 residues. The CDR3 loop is CASSFGNPGLSYEQYF. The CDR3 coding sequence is TGTGCCAGCAGCTTCGGAAATCCGGGACTCTCCTACGAGCAGTACTTC.

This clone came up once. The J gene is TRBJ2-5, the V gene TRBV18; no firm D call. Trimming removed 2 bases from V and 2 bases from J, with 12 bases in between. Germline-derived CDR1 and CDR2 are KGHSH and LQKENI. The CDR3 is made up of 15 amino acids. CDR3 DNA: TGTGCCAGCTCACCAATGCAGGTTGGGCAAGAGACCCAGTACTTC. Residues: CASSPMQVGQETQYF.

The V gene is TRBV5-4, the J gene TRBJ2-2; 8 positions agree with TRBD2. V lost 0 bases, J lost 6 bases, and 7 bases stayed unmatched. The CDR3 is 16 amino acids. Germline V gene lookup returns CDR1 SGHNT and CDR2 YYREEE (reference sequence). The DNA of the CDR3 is TGTGCCAGCAGCTTGGGAGTAGCGGGACTGGCCGGGGAGCTGTTTTTT. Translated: CASSLGVAGLAGELFF.

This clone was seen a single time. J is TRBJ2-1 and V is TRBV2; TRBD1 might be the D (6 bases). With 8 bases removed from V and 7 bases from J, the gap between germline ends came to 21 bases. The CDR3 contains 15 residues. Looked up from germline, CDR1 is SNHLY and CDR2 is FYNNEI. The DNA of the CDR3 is TGTGCCAGCGAAACAGGGCGGAATGGCTTAAATGAGCAGTTCTTC. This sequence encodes CASETGRNGLNEQFF.

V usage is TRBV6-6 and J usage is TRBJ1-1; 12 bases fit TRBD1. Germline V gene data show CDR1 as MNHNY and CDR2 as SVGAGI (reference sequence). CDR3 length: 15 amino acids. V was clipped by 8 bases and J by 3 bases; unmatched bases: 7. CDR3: CASPGQGAGYTEAFF. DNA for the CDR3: TGTGCCAGCCCGGGACAGGGGGCGGGGTACACTGAAGCTTTCTTT.

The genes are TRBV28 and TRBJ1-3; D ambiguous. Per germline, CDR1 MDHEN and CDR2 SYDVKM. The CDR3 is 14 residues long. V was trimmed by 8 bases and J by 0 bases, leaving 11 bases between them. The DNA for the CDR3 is TGTGCCAGCCAGAGAACTAACTCTGGAAACACCATATATTTT. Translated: CASQRTNSGNTIYF.

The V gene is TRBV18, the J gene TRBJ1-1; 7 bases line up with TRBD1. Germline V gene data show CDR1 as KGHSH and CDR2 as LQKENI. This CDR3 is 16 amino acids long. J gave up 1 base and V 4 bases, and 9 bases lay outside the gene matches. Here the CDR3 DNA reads TGTGCCAGCTCACTCGCCCGGGACAGCCAGAACACTGAAGCTTTCTTT. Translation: CASSLARDSQNTEAFF.